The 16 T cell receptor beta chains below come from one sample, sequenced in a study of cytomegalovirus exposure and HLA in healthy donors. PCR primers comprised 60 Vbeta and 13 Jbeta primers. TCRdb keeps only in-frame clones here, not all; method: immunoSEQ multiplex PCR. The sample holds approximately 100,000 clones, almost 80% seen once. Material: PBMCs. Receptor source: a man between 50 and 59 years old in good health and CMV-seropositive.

In nucleotides, the CDR3 is TGCAGCGTTGGAATTCAGGGCTTCTCCTATGGCTACACCTTC. As protein: CSVGIQGFSYGYTF. This chain connects TRBV29-1 to TRBJ1-2; a weak D match, TRBD1 (5 bases). V lost 4 bases and J lost 4, with 16 bases in between. Per germline, CDR1 SQVTM and CDR2 ANQGSEA. The CDR3 consists of 14 residues.

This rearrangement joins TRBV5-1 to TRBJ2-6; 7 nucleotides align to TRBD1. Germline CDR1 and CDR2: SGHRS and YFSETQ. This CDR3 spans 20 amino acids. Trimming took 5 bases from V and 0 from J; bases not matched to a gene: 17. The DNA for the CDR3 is TGCGCCAGCAGGGGTATCGGACAGGTCAGCAATTCCTCTGGGGCCAACGTCCTGACTTTC. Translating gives CASRGIGQVSNSSGANVLTF. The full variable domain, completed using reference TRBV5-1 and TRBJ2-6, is KAGVTQTPRYLIKTRGQQVTLSCSPISGHRSVSWYQQTPGQGLQFLFEYFSETQRNKGNFPGRFSGRQFSNSRSEMNVSTLELGDSALYLCASRGIGQVSNSSGANVLTFGAGSRLTVL.

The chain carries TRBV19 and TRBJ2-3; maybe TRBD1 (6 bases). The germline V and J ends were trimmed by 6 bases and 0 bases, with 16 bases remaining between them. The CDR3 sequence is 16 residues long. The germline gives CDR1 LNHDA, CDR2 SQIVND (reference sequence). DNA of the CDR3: TGTGCCAGTAGCGTAGCAGGACAGTTCAGCACAGATACGCAGTATTTT. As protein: CASSVAGQFSTDTQYF.

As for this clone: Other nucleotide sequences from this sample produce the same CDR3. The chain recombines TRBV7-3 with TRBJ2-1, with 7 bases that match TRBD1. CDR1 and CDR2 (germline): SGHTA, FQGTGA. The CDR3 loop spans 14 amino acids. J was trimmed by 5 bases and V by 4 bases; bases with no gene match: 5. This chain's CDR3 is CASSSRQGNNEQFF. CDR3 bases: TGTGCCAGCAGCTCCCGACAGGGAAACAATGAGCAGTTCTTC.

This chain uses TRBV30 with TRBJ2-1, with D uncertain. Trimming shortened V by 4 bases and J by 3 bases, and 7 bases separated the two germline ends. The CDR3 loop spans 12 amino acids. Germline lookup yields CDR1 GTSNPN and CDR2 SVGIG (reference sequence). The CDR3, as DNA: TGTGCCTGGAACAATAACTACAATGAGCAGTTCTTC. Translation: CAWNNNYNEQFF.

The chain's CDR3 is CAISESEGSSSPLHF. The CDR3 DNA reads TGTGCCATCAGTGAGTCGGAGGGGTCGAGTTCACCCCTCCACTTT. The chain has TRBV10-3 and TRBJ1-6; D possibly corresponds to TRBD1 (5 bases). The germline CDR1 and CDR2 sequences are ENHRY and SYGVKD. Trimming cost V 0 bases and J 9 bases, with 12 bases left between them. CDR3 size: 15 residues.

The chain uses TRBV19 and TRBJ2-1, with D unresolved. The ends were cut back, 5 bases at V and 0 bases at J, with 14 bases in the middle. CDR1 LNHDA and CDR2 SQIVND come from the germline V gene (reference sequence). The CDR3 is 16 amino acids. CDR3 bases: TGTGCCAGTAGTGCCAATACAGCAAGCTCCTACAATGAGCAGTTCTTC. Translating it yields CASSANTASSYNEQFF.

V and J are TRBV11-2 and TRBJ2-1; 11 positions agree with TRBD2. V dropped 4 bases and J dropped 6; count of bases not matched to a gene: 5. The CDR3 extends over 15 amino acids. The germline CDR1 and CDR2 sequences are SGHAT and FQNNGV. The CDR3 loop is CASSSLAGGGNEQFF. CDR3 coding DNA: TGTGCCAGCAGCTCCTTAGCGGGAGGGGGCAATGAGCAGTTCTTC.

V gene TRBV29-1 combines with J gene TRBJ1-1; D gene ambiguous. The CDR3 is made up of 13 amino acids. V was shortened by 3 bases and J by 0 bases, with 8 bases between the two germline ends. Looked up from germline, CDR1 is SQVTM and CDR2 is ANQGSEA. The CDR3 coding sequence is TGCAGCGTTGATCCGTACATGAACACTGAAGCTTTCTTT. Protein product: CSVDPYMNTEAFF.

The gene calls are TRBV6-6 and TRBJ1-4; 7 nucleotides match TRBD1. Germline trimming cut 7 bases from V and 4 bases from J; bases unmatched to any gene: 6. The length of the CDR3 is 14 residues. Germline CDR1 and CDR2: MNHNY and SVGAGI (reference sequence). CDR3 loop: CASIRDSSNEKLFF. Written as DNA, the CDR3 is TGTGCCAGCATCCGGGACAGTAGTAATGAAAAACTGTTTTTT.

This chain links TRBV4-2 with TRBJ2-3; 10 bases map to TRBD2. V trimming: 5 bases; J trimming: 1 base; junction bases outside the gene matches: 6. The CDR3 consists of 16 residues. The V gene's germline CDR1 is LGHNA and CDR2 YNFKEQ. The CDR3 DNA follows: TGTGCCAGCAGCGCGGATCTAGCGGGGGGCACAGATACGCAGTATTTT. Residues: CASSADLAGGTDTQYF.

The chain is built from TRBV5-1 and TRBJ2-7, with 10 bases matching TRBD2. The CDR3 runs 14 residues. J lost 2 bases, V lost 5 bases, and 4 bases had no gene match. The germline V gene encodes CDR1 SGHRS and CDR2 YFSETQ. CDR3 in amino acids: CASRTGTSAYEQYF. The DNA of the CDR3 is TGCGCCAGCAGAACCGGGACTAGCGCCTACGAGCAGTACTTC.

The CDR3 bases are TGTGCCAGCAGCCCCATACTGGTCTCCTACAATGAGCAGTTCTTC. Amino acid sequence: CASSPILVSYNEQFF. The chain employs TRBV27 and TRBJ2-1; unclear D gene. This CDR3 contains 15 residues. Germline values: CDR1 MNHEY, CDR2 SMNVEV (reference sequence). Between the trimmed V and J ends, which lost 6 bases and 0 bases, there was a span of 12 bases.

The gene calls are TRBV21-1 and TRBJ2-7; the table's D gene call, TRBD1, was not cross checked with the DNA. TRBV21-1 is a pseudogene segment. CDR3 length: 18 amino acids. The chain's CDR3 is CASSKADPLRGRFHEQYF. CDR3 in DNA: TGTGCCAGCAGCAAAGCGGACCCATTAAGGGGGCGCTTCCACGAGCAGTACTTC.

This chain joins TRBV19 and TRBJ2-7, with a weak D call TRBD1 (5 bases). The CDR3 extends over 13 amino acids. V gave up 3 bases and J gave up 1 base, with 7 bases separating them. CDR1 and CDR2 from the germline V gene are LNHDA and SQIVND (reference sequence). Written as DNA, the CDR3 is TGTGCCAGTAGTATGCGACAGTCCTACGAGCAGTACTTC. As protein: CASSMRQSYEQYF. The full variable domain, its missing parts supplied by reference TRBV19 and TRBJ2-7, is DGGITQSPKYLFRKEGQNVTLSCEQNLNHDAMYWYRQDPGQGLRLIYYSQIVNDFQKGDIAEGYSVSREKKESFPLTVTSAQKNPTAFYLCASSMRQSYEQYFGPGTRLTVT.

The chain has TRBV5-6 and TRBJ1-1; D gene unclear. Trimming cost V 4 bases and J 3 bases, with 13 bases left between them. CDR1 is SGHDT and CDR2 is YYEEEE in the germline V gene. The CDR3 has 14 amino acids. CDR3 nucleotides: TGTGCCAGCAGCCTGGGATTCGAGGACACTGAAGCTTTCTTT. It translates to CASSLGFEDTEAFF.